A selection of T cell receptor beta chains follows, all from one sample in a study of cytomegalovirus exposure and HLA in healthy donors. Sequenced by immunoSEQ multiplex PCR; TCRdb stores in-frame clones only, minus some. The sample lists 150,000 to 200,000 clones; about four fifths were seen once. Specimen: PBMCs. The receptor set was obtained from a man aged 35-49 years in good health and CMV-seropositive. Each CDR3 is given with its conserved first and last residue. D genes are given only for firm matches. Size tells how often a clone was seen (once, few, many) or the class of an expanded clone, and some rows leave it out.

cdr3_aa	cdr3_nt	j_call	v_call	d_call	clone_size
CASSLTGEYEQYF	TGTGCCAGCAGCTTGACAGGGGAGTACGAGCAGTACTTC	TRBJ2-7	TRBV11-3	TRBD1	-
CASSYGPGQHYEQYF	TGTGCCAGCAGTTACGGTCCGGGACAGCACTACGAGCAGTACTTC	TRBJ2-7	TRBV6-5	TRBD1	few
CASSPRRTHTGELFF	TGTGCCAGCTCACCACGCAGAACCCACACCGGGGAGCTGTTTTTT	TRBJ2-2	TRBV18	-	-
CASSPGRGGSPYEQYF	TGCGCCAGCAGCCCCGGGCGCGGGGGGTCCCCGTACGAGCAGTACTTC	TRBJ2-7	TRBV4-1	TRBD2	-
CASSPRLATDTQYF	TGTGCCAGCAGCCCCCGACTAGCGACAGATACGCAGTATTTT	TRBJ2-3	TRBV7-2	TRBD2	-
CASSWGGLEAGELFF	TGTGCCAGCAGCTGGGGTGGACTAGAAGCCGGGGAGCTGTTTTTT	TRBJ2-2	TRBV5-4	TRBD2	few
CASSLARGNTEAFF	TGTGCCAGCAGCTTGGCCAGGGGGAACACTGAAGCTTTCTTT	TRBJ1-1	TRBV5-4	-	-
CASSLRAGGPSETQYF	TGCGCCAGCAGCTTGAGGGCGGGAGGGCCGTCAGAGACCCAGTACTTC	TRBJ2-5	TRBV5-1	TRBD2	-
CASSVYPDSGGELFF	TGTGCCAGCAGCGTCTATCCAGACTCAGGGGGGGAGCTGTTTTTT	TRBJ2-2	TRBV9	-	-
CASSPGTGRGLAGGPEQFF	TGTGCCAGCAGCCCCGGGACAGGGAGGGGACTAGCGGGAGGCCCCGAGCAGTTCTTC	TRBJ2-1	TRBV7-8	TRBD2	-
CAISEGGLAGKETQYF	TGTGCCATCAGTGAGGGGGGACTAGCGGGAAAAGAGACCCAGTACTTC	TRBJ2-5	TRBV6-1	TRBD2	-
CATSSLFAPQGGETQYF	TGTGCCACCAGCAGCCTCTTCGCGCCACAGGGAGGGGAGACCCAGTACTTC	TRBJ2-5	TRBV15	-	-
CASRKTGGNPYEQYF	TGCGCCAGCAGAAAAACAGGGGGGAATCCCTACGAGCAGTACTTC	TRBJ2-7	TRBV5-1	TRBD1	-
CASSPGGRGPDTQYF	TGTGCCAGCAGCCCAGGAGGGCGGGGGCCAGATACGCAGTATTTT	TRBJ2-3	TRBV5-4	-	-
CAISWDRGRETQYF	TGTGCCATCAGTTGGGACAGGGGGCGAGAGACCCAGTACTTC	TRBJ2-5	TRBV10-3	TRBD1	-
CASSKNGRPSTDTQYF	TGTGCCAGCAGCAAAAACGGGAGGCCCAGCACAGATACGCAGTATTTT	TRBJ2-3	TRBV7-3	TRBD2	-
CASSYQDTNTEAFF	TGTGCCAGCAGTTACCAGGACACGAACACTGAAGCTTTCTTT	TRBJ1-1	TRBV6-6	-	-
CASSGQGYEQYF	TGTGCCAGCAGCGGACAGGGTTACGAGCAGTACTTC	TRBJ2-7	TRBV11-2	TRBD1	-
CATRTSRNEQYF	TGTGCCACCCGGACTTCCCGAAACGAGCAGTACTTC	TRBJ2-7	TRBV19	-	-
CASSPNRAGANVLTF	TGTGCCAGCAGCCCAAACAGGGCTGGGGCCAACGTCCTGACTTTC	TRBJ2-6	TRBV7-8	-	-
CASSPQAHYGYTF	TGTGCCAGCAGCCCCCAGGCCCACTATGGCTACACCTTC	TRBJ1-2	TRBV6-1	-	-
CASSLRAGGAEAFF	TGTGCCAGCAGCTTGCGGGCAGGGGGCGCCGAAGCTTTCTTT	TRBJ1-1	TRBV5-4	TRBD1	-
CASSSSRQQYTGELFF	TGTGCCAGCAGCTCCTCGAGACAGCAGTACACCGGGGAGCTGTTTTTT	TRBJ2-2	TRBV7-3	-	few
CASSLWEDTQYF	TGTGCCAGCAGCTTGTGGGAGGATACGCAGTATTTT	TRBJ2-3	TRBV5-6	-	-
CASSFPEGETQYF	TGCGCCAGCAGCTTCCCGGAGGGGGAGACCCAGTACTTC	TRBJ2-5	TRBV5-1	-	few
CASSLGDNYGYTF	TGTGCCAGCAGCTTGGGAGATAACTATGGCTACACCTTC	TRBJ1-2	TRBV5-6	-	once
CAIRGAADTDTQYF	TGTGCCATCAGGGGGGCGGCGGACACAGATACGCAGTATTTT	TRBJ2-3	TRBV10-3	-	-
CASSSLGVRVTVNEQFF	TGTGCCAGCAGCTCCCTAGGGGTCCGGGTCACGGTGAATGAGCAGTTCTTC	TRBJ2-1	TRBV7-9	-	once
CASSRGGGRGTEAFF	TGTGCCAGCAGCCGTGGGGGGGGGCGTGGCACTGAAGCTTTCTTT	TRBJ1-1	TRBV6-5	-	once
CASSYPSTGNLAKNIQYF	TGTGCCAGCAGCTACCCTTCCACCGGGAACTTAGCCAAAAACATTCAGTACTTC	TRBJ2-4	TRBV7-9	-	-
CAWSVLAGGGSSYNEQFF	TGTGCCTGGAGTGTACTAGCGGGGGGGGGAAGCTCCTACAATGAGCAGTTCTTC	TRBJ2-1	TRBV30	TRBD2	-
CASSETSGGYVTQYF	TGTGCCAGCAGTGAGACTAGCGGGGGGTACGTTACGCAGTATTTT	TRBJ2-3	TRBV2	TRBD2	-
CASSSTGETEAFF	TGTGCCAGTAGTTCTACAGGGGAAACTGAAGCTTTCTTT	TRBJ1-1	TRBV19	TRBD1	few
CASSLAGGWETQYF	TGTGCCAGCAGCTTGGCGGGGGGGTGGGAGACCCAGTACTTC	TRBJ2-5	TRBV7-9	TRBD2	-
CASSYSGSITYEQYF	TGTGCCAGCAGTTATAGCGGGAGTATAACCTACGAGCAGTACTTC	TRBJ2-7	TRBV6-5	TRBD2	-
CASSQGLSVTGELFF	TGTGCCAGCAGCCAGGGACTATCCGTCACCGGGGAGCTGTTTTTT	TRBJ2-2	TRBV7-9	TRBD2	-
CASSLVYSGGYEQYF	TGTGCCAGCAGCTTAGTATATAGCGGGGGATACGAGCAGTACTTC	TRBJ2-7	TRBV7-2	TRBD2	-
CASSTGQGFGGGKDTQYF	TGTGCCAGCAGTACGGGACAGGGTTTTGGCGGGGGGAAAGATACGCAGTATTTT	TRBJ2-3	TRBV27	-	-
CASSFEREKLFF	TGTGCCAGCAGCTTTGAGAGGGAAAAACTGTTTTTT	TRBJ1-4	TRBV11-2	-	-
CASSPPGRSSYNSPLHF	TGTGCCAGCAGCCCGCCTGGGAGAAGCTCCTATAATTCACCCCTCCACTTT	TRBJ1-6	TRBV7-3	-	-
CASSFYTRRIAAGGEQYF	TGTGCCAGCAGTTTCTATACCCGGAGGATAGCGGCGGGAGGCGAGCAGTACTTC	TRBJ2-7	TRBV27	TRBD2	-
CASSVVGLSSGANVLTF	TGTGCCAGCAGCGTAGTAGGACTTAGCTCTGGGGCCAACGTCCTGACTTTC	TRBJ2-6	TRBV9	-	once
CASSPRTGSTDTQYF	TGTGCCAGCTCACCGAGGACAGGTTCTACAGATACGCAGTATTTT	TRBJ2-3	TRBV18	TRBD1	-
CASSQQGGAYGYTF	TGTGCCAGCAGTCAACAGGGGGGGGCCTATGGCTACACCTTC	TRBJ1-2	TRBV6-1	TRBD1	-
CASSTRGDTNEKLFF	TGTGCCAGCAGCACCAGGGGTGACACTAATGAAAAACTGTTTTTT	TRBJ1-4	TRBV7-2	-	few
CASSHLPGQGSSYEQYF	TGCGCCAGCAGCCACCTACCGGGACAAGGGAGCTCCTACGAGCAGTACTTC	TRBJ2-7	TRBV4-1	-	-
CASSPDRVGEAFF	TGTGCCAGTAGCCCAGACAGGGTCGGCGAAGCTTTCTTT	TRBJ1-1	TRBV19	TRBD1	few
CASSPRLANEQFF	TGTGCCAGCAGCCCACGACTAGCCAATGAGCAGTTCTTC	TRBJ2-1	TRBV14	TRBD2	-
CASSQERGQFRTEAFF	TGCGCCAGCAGCCAAGAACGGGGACAGTTCAGGACTGAAGCTTTCTTT	TRBJ1-1	TRBV4-1	TRBD1	few
CSVDYGDSGNTIYF	TGCAGCGTTGATTACGGGGACTCTGGAAACACCATATATTTT	TRBJ1-3	TRBV29-1	-	-
CASSDGTGVEQYF	TGTGCCAGCAGCGACGGGACAGGGGTCGAGCAGTACTTC	TRBJ2-7	TRBV7-7	TRBD1	-
CASSVAGTHQETQYF	TGTGCCAGCAGCGTAGCGGGGACACACCAAGAGACCCAGTACTTC	TRBJ2-5	TRBV9	-	-
CASSFGGDTEAFF	TGCGCCAGCAGCTTTGGAGGGGACACTGAAGCTTTCTTT	TRBJ1-1	TRBV5-1	-	-
CASSTPGGTDTQYF	TGCGCCAGCAGCACCCCGGGGGGCACAGATACGCAGTATTTT	TRBJ2-3	TRBV5-1	-	-
CASSQQGNSNQPQHF	TGTGCCAGCAGCCAACAGGGAAACAGCAATCAGCCCCAGCATTTT	TRBJ1-5	TRBV6-1	-	-